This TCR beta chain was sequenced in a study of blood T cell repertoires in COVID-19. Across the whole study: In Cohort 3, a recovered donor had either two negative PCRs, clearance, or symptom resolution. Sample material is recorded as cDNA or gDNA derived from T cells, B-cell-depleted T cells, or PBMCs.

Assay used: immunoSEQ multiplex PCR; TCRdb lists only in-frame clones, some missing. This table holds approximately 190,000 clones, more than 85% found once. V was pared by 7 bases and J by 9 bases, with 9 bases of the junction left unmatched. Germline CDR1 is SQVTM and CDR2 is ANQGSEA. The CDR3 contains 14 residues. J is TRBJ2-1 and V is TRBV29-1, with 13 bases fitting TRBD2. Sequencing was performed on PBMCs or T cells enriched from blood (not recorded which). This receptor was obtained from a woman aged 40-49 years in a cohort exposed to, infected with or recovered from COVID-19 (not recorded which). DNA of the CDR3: TGCAGCGGCCATACTAGCGGGGGGGCCACTGAGCAGTTCTTC. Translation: CSGHTSGGATEQFF.